Listed below are T cell receptor beta chains from one sample, sequenced in a study of blood T cell repertoires in COVID-19. Repertoires were generated with immunoSEQ multiplex PCR, while TCRdb's copy carries only in-frame clones and drops some. This table holds about 220,000 clones, 85% found once. Sequencing input: peripheral blood. These receptors were taken from a woman in her 70s with COVID-19, enrolled during active disease. Both conserved end residues are trimmed from each CDR3. Rows give clone size only sometimes, using once, few, many, or a class for an expanded clone.

V gene	J gene	clone size	CDR3 protein
TRBV10-3	TRBJ2-5	.	AIRAGGETQY
TRBV5-6	TRBJ1-5	medium-sized	ASSLATGDAPQH
TRBV19	TRBJ1-3	.	ASSPEGTSGNTIY
TRBV5-6	TRBJ2-7	.	ASSLAYEAPYEQY
TRBV28	TRBJ1-1	few	ASSSNRGLTEAF
TRBV7-9	TRBJ1-6	.	ASSSSGLGSPLH
TRBV3-1/TRBV3-2	TRBJ2-3	.	ASSQEGLAGGTDTQY
TRBV9	TRBJ1-1	.	ASSAVNSADTEAF
TRBV13	TRBJ2-2	.	ASSPGTGAGELF
TRBV7-2	TRBJ1-5	.	ASSSNPGTQYQPQH
TRBV5-1	TRBJ1-1	.	ASSSHEGENTEAF
TRBV4-1	TRBJ2-3	few	ASSREDRGREDTQY
TRBV30	TRBJ1-1	.	AWSRQGIWTEAF
TRBV3-1/TRBV3-2	TRBJ2-5	.	ASSHTARGTQETQY
TRBV7-6	TRBJ1-2	.	ASSFGGQGVYGYT
TRBV5-1	TRBJ1-1	.	ASSSSGTGGSTEAF
TRBV4-1	TRBJ2-5	.	ASSQEVVAGGGDETQY
TRBV5-1	TRBJ2-6	.	ASSPSVGQGVNVLT
TRBV2	TRBJ1-6	.	ASNGQGGNSPLH
TRBV7-2	TRBJ1-6	.	ASNWGTYNSPLH
TRBV7-2	TRBJ1-2	.	ASSLRGTGGNYGYT
TRBV28	TRBJ1-1	.	ASSLNRLEAF
TRBV5-1	TRBJ1-5	.	ASSLGDRAGNQPQH
TRBV12-3/TRBV12-4	TRBJ2-7	.	ASSPGGTYEQY
TRBV2	TRBJ2-2	few	ASNTAGGNTGELF
TRBV6-5	TRBJ2-3	.	ASSSPDRFDTQY
TRBV5-4	TRBJ1-2	.	ASTKDGRWRGYT
TRBV11-2	TRBJ1-2	.	ASTAVAGGIYGYT
TRBV7-2	TRBJ1-2	.	ASSQDRGGGYT
TRBV7-2	TRBJ1-2	few	ASSSRQGPYGYT
TRBV7-9	TRBJ1-5	.	ASSLGSTANQPQH
TRBV9	TRBJ2-1	.	ASSETSVYNEQF
TRBV6-5	TRBJ1-1	.	ASSYGQDTEAF
TRBV6-5	TRBJ1-2	.	ASSYRLPGQGDGYT
TRBV19	TRBJ2-1	.	ASSIGIAGGFNEQF
TRBV29-1	TRBJ1-5	.	SVAGGSNQPQH
TRBV2	TRBJ2-1	.	ASKGTGGTYNEQF
TRBV3-1/TRBV3-2	TRBJ1-5	.	ASSPGQGASFNQPQH
TRBV19	TRBJ1-2	once	ASSTSDREGIEGYT
TRBV5-5	TRBJ2-4	.	ASSWRGRRMDIQY
TRBV18	TRBJ2-7	.	ASSLLGPYEQY
TRBV4-1	TRBJ1-3	.	ASSQPFLGARGNTIY
TRBV19	TRBJ1-1	.	ASSPDRDRVGNTEAF
TRBV20-1	TRBJ1-1	.	SAERSRGAF
TRBV6-4	TRBJ1-2	.	ASSEGGGYGYT
TRBV27	TRBJ2-7	.	ASRGWGGRVGDYEQY
TRBV7-8	TRBJ1-1	.	ASSFPKSLDILNTEAF
TRBV10-3	TRBJ1-5	.	AISDRVSNQPQH
TRBV4-1	TRBJ1-1	.	ASSKPDSLRTEAF
TRBV4-3	TRBJ1-2	.	ASSQSPGGQGHGYT
TRBV19	TRBJ1-1	.	ASSIGPGNTEAF
TRBV6-5	TRBJ1-1	.	ASSYDGRGGTEAF